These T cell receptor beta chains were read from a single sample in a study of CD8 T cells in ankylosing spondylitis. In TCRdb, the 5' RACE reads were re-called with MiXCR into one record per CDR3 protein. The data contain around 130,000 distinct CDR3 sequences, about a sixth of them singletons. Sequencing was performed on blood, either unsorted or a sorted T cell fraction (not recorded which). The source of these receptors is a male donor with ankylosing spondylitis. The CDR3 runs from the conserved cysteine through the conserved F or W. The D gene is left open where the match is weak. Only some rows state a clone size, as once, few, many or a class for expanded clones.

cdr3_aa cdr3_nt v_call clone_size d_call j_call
CASETTPLAGDLNEQFF TGTGCCAGCGAGACCACTCCACTAGCGGGAGACCTCAATGAGCAGTTCTTC TRBV2 few TRBD2 TRBJ2-1
CATSRVLGQHSGNTIYF TGTGCCACCAGCAGAGTTTTGGGACAGCACTCTGGAAACACCATATATTTT TRBV15 . TRBD1 TRBJ1-3
CASSSAPTYYYEQYF TGTGCCAGCAGTTCGGCACCCACATATTACTACGAGCAGTACTTC TRBV27 . . TRBJ2-7
CASGLDRDSLYNEQFF TGTGCTAGTGGTCTCGACCGGGACTCACTCTACAATGAGCAGTTCTTC TRBV12-5 . . TRBJ2-1
CASSVDASGEPGELFF TGTGCCAGCAGCGTAGACGCTAGCGGAGAACCCGGGGAGCTGTTTTTT TRBV9 . TRBD2 TRBJ2-2
CASSLSPRETEFNSPLHF TGTGCCAGCAGCTTATCCCCAAGGGAGACTGAGTTTAATTCACCCCTCCACTTT TRBV11-1 few . TRBJ1-6
CASSLQHRSTGQYF TGCGCCAGCAGCCTACAGCACAGGTCGACGGGGCAGTACTTC TRBV4-1 . . TRBJ2-7
CASSLEAGVFTGELFF TGTGCTAGCAGCTTGGAGGCAGGGGTTTTCACCGGGGAGCTGTTTTTT TRBV5-5 few . TRBJ2-2
CSAREDSNSNQPQHF TGCAGTGCTAGAGAAGACAGCAATAGCAATCAGCCCCAGCATTTT TRBV20-1 few . TRBJ1-5
CATSRGGLAEIIPDTNEQFF TGTGCCACCAGCAGGGGGGGACTAGCGGAAATTATTCCAGATACGAATGAGCAGTTCTTC TRBV15 . TRBD2 TRBJ2-1
CASSFRASEQYF TGCGCCAGCAGCTTTAGGGCTAGCGAGCAGTACTTC TRBV5-1 . . TRBJ2-7
CASSELGHGETQYF TGTGCCAGCAGTGAATTGGGTCATGGGGAGACCCAGTACTTC TRBV25-1 few . TRBJ2-5
CASSLVDRVHQETQYF TGTGCCAGCAGCCTGGTGGACAGGGTGCACCAAGAGACCCAGTACTTC TRBV28 few TRBD1 TRBJ2-5
CASGPGLTNTGELFF TGTGCCAGCGGTCCGGGGCTAACGAACACCGGGGAGCTGTTTTTT TRBV7-9 . . TRBJ2-2
CASSPSRTGASGNTIYF TGTGCCAGCAGCCCCTCGCGGACGGGGGCCTCTGGAAACACCATATATTTT TRBV7-8 few . TRBJ1-3
CASSLRDYPDTQYF TGTGCCAGCAGTCTTAGGGACTATCCAGATACGCAGTATTTT TRBV6-1 few TRBD2 TRBJ2-3
CASSFGDGNYGYTF TGTGCCAGCAGCTTCGGGGACGGAAACTATGGCTACACCTTC TRBV13 few . TRBJ1-2
CASSYSGLAGFGSYNEQFF TGTGCCAGCAGTTACTCGGGACTAGCGGGATTTGGTTCCTACAATGAGCAGTTCTTC TRBV6-5 . TRBD2 TRBJ2-1